What follows is one TCR beta chain and its context. Its antigen is currently unknown. These data originate in a study of cytotoxic CD8 clonotypes in ibrutinib-treated CLL. Study-level points and caveats: Circulating CD8+ T-cell counts were tracked by baseline clonality, which exceeded that of age-matched healthy donors.

The method was immunoSEQ multiplex PCR; TCRdb's version includes in-frame clones alone and lacks a portion of them. The sample yields approximately 210,000 clones, around 72% seen once. The clonotype comes from a human donor with chronic lymphocytic leukemia. The sequencing used PBMCs, collected after 24 months of ibrutinib treatment.

CDR3: CATSRDRSSQGVAFF. The DNA for the CDR3 is TGTGCCACCAGCAGAGATCGCTCTTCACAGGGAGTAGCTTTCTTT. This sequence joins TRBV15 and TRBJ1-1; perhaps TRBD1 as D (6 bases). V was cut by 0 bases and J by 10 bases, with 18 bases left in between. The CDR3 is made up of 15 amino acids. Germline V gene sequence: CDR1 LNHNV, CDR2 YYDKDF (reference sequence).